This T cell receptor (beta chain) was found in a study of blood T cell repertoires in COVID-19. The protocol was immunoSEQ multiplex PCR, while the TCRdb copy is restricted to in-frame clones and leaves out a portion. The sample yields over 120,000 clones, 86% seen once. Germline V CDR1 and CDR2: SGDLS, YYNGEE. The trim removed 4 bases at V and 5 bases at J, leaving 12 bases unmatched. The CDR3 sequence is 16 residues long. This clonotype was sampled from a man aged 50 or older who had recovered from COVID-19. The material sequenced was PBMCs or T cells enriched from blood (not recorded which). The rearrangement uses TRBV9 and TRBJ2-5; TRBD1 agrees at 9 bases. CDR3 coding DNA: TGTGCCAGCAGCCCCCAAGGGGGACAGGGTATGGAGACCCAGTACTTC. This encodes CASSPQGGQGMETQYF.